These 20 T cell receptor beta chains were all obtained from the same sample, sequenced in a study of cytomegalovirus exposure and HLA in healthy donors. The PCR had 60 Vbeta and 13 Jbeta primers. Generated by immunoSEQ multiplex PCR, the TCRdb table keeps only in-frame clones and is missing some. Of approximately 80,000 clones listed, about three quarters are singletons. Sample: PBMCs. The receptors come from a male donor in good health and CMV-seropositive.

The rearrangement links TRBV7-9 to TRBJ2-1; a weak D match, TRBD2 (5 bases). Deletions cut 0 bases from V and 0 bases from J, with 9 bases between. CDR3 size: 16 residues. Per the germline V gene, CDR1 is SEHNR and CDR2 is FQNEAQ (reference sequence). CDR3 DNA sequence: TGTGCCAGCAGCTTAGCGGACTTTCTCTCCTACAATGAGCAGTTCTTC. Translation: CASSLADFLSYNEQFF.

This clone was detected many times. This chain joins TRBV28 and TRBJ2-7; D is possibly TRBD2 (5 bases). The CDR3 length is 19 residues. CDR1 MDHEN and CDR2 SYDVKM come from the germline V gene. V was pared by 6 bases and J by 0 bases, with 27 bases between. The CDR3 region has the DNA TGTGCCAGCAGCAAAACGCGGGTTAGCGTGGCTAAGAGCTCCTACGAGCAGTACTTC. It encodes CASSKTRVSVAKSSYEQYF.

V is TRBV15 and J is TRBJ1-5, with a tentative D call TRBD1 (6 bases). Trimming stripped 0 bases from V and 4 bases from J, with 10 bases between. This CDR3 is built from 15 residues. Per the germline V gene, CDR1 is LNHNV and CDR2 is YYDKDF (reference sequence). This CDR3 is CATSREQGRNQPQHF. The CDR3 region has the DNA TGTGCCACCAGCAGAGAACAGGGACGGAATCAGCCCCAGCATTTT.

The chain recombines TRBV4-1 with TRBJ2-7, with 10 positions matching TRBD1. Unmatched junction bases numbered 9, after V lost 4 bases and J lost 6 bases. Germline-derived CDR1 and CDR2 are MGHRA and YSYEKL. This CDR3 spans 15 amino acids. The CDR3 DNA sequence: TGCGCCAGCAGCCCGGGCGGACAGGGGGGCGGCGAGCAGTACTTC. It encodes CASSPGGQGGGEQYF.

The chain combines TRBV2 with TRBJ1-1; D is perhaps TRBD1 (5 bases). CDR1 and CDR2 from the germline V gene are SNHLY and FYNNEI. The CDR3 covers 17 residues. V shed 6 bases and J shed 1 base, with 21 bases lying between them. This chain's CDR3 is CASRNPGDRRANTEAFF. The CDR3 DNA reads as TGTGCCAGCAGGAATCCGGGAGACCGCAGGGCGAACACTGAAGCTTTCTTT.

The chain is built from TRBV19 and TRBJ2-7; 15 nucleotides line up with TRBD2. Germline V lookup: CDR1 LNHDA, CDR2 SQIVND (reference sequence). The V and J ends lost 7 bases and 4 bases, in that order; junction bases with no gene match: 2. The CDR3 runs 14 residues. The CDR3 is CASTGTSGRYEQYF. The CDR3 coding sequence is TGTGCCAGTACCGGGACTAGCGGGAGGTACGAGCAGTACTTC.

The V call is TRBV6-9, the J call TRBJ2-5, with 13 bases that match TRBD2. Germline CDR1 and CDR2: MNHGY and SVAAGI. V dropped 8 bases and J dropped 3; count of bases not matched to a gene: 6. The CDR3 consists of 15 residues. The CDR3 DNA follows: TGTGCCAGCTGGGGACTAGCGGGATCGGAAGAGACCCAGTACTTC. This sequence encodes CASWGLAGSEETQYF.

This clone came up once. The chain joins TRBV9 to TRBJ2-3; D may be TRBD2 (5 bases). V lost 3 bases, J lost 7 bases, and 9 bases lay in between. This CDR3 spans 12 amino acids. CDR1 and CDR2 (germline): SGDLS, YYNGEE. The CDR3 nucleotides read TGTGCCAGCAGCGAGGGCGGGTATACGCAGTATTTT. As protein: CASSEGGYTQYF.

For this clone: Distinct nucleotide sequences in the sample also encode this CDR3. The CDR3 region has the DNA TGTGCCAGCAGCTCCAGCTATGGCTACACCTTC. Amino acids: CASSSSYGYTF. V usage is TRBV5-6 and J usage is TRBJ1-2; D remains ambiguous. CDR3 length: 11 amino acids. Germline lookup yields CDR1 SGHDT and CDR2 YYEEEE. V dropped 3 bases and J dropped 4 bases, with 4 bases sitting between them. The full variable domain, in which reference TRBV5-6 and TRBJ1-2 provide the parts outside the CDR3, is DAGVTQSPTHLIKTRGQQVTLRCSPKSGHDTVSWYQQALGQGPQFIFQYYEEEERQRGNFPDRFSGHQFPNYSSELNVNALLLGDSALYLCASSSSYGYTFGSGTRLTVV.

The rearrangement links TRBV28 to TRBJ1-2, with 10 bases identical to TRBD1. The CDR3 runs 15 residues. Losses at the gene ends were 4 bases for V and 4 bases for J; bases not matched to a gene: 6. CDR1 and CDR2 from the germline V gene are MDHEN and SYDVKM. The CDR3 coding sequence is TGTGCCAGCAGTTCCCGGGACAGGGGAAGCTATGGCTACACCTTC. It specifies CASSSRDRGSYGYTF.

The chain has TRBV30 and TRBJ2-5; D might be TRBD1 (6 bases). CDR3 size: 14 residues. CDR1 is GTSNPN, CDR2 SVGIG, per germline (reference sequence). V dropped 1 base and J dropped 1 base, with 10 bases sitting between them. In DNA form, the CDR3 reads TGTGCCTGGAGTGCAGGGGACGGCCAAGAGACCCAGTACTTC. Translated, it gives CAWSAGDGQETQYF.

The chain uses TRBV28 and TRBJ2-2; a possible D gene is TRBD1 (5 bases). The CDR3 covers 16 residues. Deletions cut 2 bases from V and 5 bases from J, with 15 bases between. Per germline, CDR1 MDHEN and CDR2 SYDVKM. The DNA for the CDR3 is TGTGCCAGCAGTTTAGCAGGGTCGAGCATGACCGGGGAGCTGTTTTTT. Encoded protein: CASSLAGSSMTGELFF. The full variable domain, rest sourced from reference TRBV28 and TRBJ2-2, is DVKVTQSSRYLVKRTGEKVFLECVQDMDHENMFWYRQDPGLGLRLIYFSYDVKMKEKGDIPEGYSVSREKKERFSLILESASTNQTSMYLCASSLAGSSMTGELFFGEGSRLTVL.

The V call is TRBV28, the J call TRBJ2-7, with D perhaps TRBD1 (6 bases). Trimming left V 9 bases short and J 4 bases short, with 16 bases between. The CDR3 is made up of 13 amino acids. Germline CDR1 is MDHEN and CDR2 is SYDVKM. CDR3 sequence reads: CASEDRNEYEQYF. The CDR3 DNA sequence: TGTGCCAGTGAAGACAGGAACGAATACGAGCAGTACTTC.

The V gene is TRBV5-6, the J gene TRBJ1-2, with D possibly being TRBD1 (6 bases). The CDR3 runs to 15 residues. Germline assignment: CDR1 SGHDT and CDR2 YYEEEE. V shed 1 base and J shed 4 bases, with 14 bases lying between them. The CDR3 sequence is CASSLWYREAYGYTF. The CDR3 DNA is TGTGCCAGCAGCTTGTGGTACAGGGAAGCCTATGGCTACACCTTC. The variable domain in full, with the rest retrieved from reference TRBV5-6 and TRBJ1-2, is DAGVTQSPTHLIKTRGQQVTLRCSPKSGHDTVSWYQQALGQGPQFIFQYYEEEERQRGNFPDRFSGHQFPNYSSELNVNALLLGDSALYLCASSLWYREAYGYTFGSGTRLTVV.

This clone has a handful of counts. V is TRBV7-2 and J is TRBJ2-7, with 8 bases fitting TRBD1. V trimming: 2 bases; J trimming: 11 bases; junction bases outside the gene matches: 8. The CDR3 loop spans 13 amino acids. Germline CDR1 reads SGHTA; CDR2 reads FQGNSA. Here the CDR3 DNA reads TGTGCCAGCAGCTTAAGGGTGGACAGGGAAGAGTACTTC. It encodes CASSLRVDREEYF.

A single count supports this clone. This chain uses TRBV5-4 with TRBJ2-7; 11 bases map to TRBD1. The CDR3 loop spans 15 amino acids. CDR1 is SGHNT, CDR2 YYREEE, per germline (reference sequence). The V segment lost 0 bases and the J segment 4 bases; nucleotides outside the gene matches: 3. Here the CDR3 reads CASSLEGQGAYEQYF. The CDR3 coding sequence is TGTGCCAGCAGCTTGGAAGGACAGGGGGCATACGAGCAGTACTTC.

The chain combines TRBV28 with TRBJ2-4; tentative D call: TRBD1 (6 bases). CDR3 length: 14 amino acids. Germline CDR1 MDHEN, CDR2 SYDVKM. Trimming pared 7 bases from V and 5 bases from J, leaving 15 bases between. The CDR3 bases are TGTGCCAGCACGTCCTTAGGACAGCAAAACATTCAGTACTTC. Translating gives CASTSLGQQNIQYF. Together with reference TRBV28 and TRBJ2-4, the CDR3 gives the full variable domain: DVKVTQSSRYLVKRTGEKVFLECVQDMDHENMFWYRQDPGLGLRLIYFSYDVKMKEKGDIPEGYSVSREKKERFSLILESASTNQTSMYLCASTSLGQQNIQYFGAGTRLSVL.

This chain uses TRBV25-1 with TRBJ2-1; tentatively, D is TRBD1 (6 bases). In germline, CDR1 is MGHDK, CDR2 SYGVNS. CDR3 length: 16 amino acids. V lost 6 bases and J 0 bases, leaving 15 bases between the germline ends. As DNA, the CDR3 is TGTGCCAGCAGGCCCCACGGGACATACTCCTACAATGAGCAGTTCTTC. It translates to CASRPHGTYSYNEQFF.

The genes are TRBV29-1 and TRBJ2-7; 7 nucleotides line up with TRBD1. The CDR3 is made up of 13 amino acids. V was clipped by 6 bases and J by 3 bases; unmatched bases: 8. The germline gives CDR1 SQVTM, CDR2 ANQGSEA. The CDR3 here is CSVRQGPFYEQYF. CDR3 sequence (DNA): TGCAGCGTCCGACAGGGCCCCTTCTACGAGCAGTACTTC.

CDR3 sequence (DNA): TGTGCCAGCAGCCAAAGGGCAGGGTCTGGGGCCAACGTCCTGACTTTC. It translates to CASSQRAGSGANVLTF. This chain connects TRBV4-2 to TRBJ2-6; TRBD1 might be the D (5 bases). Between the trimmed V and J ends, which lost 2 bases and 1 base, there was a span of 9 bases. Germline CDR1 and CDR2: LGHNA and YNFKEQ. The length of the CDR3 is 16 residues.